Listed below are T cell receptor beta chains from one sample, sequenced in a study of cytomegalovirus exposure and HLA in healthy donors. Libraries were prepared by immunoSEQ multiplex PCR; TCRdb keeps only in-frame clonotypes and omits some of them. The sample lists 100,000 to 150,000 clones, approximately 83% occurring once. Sequenced material: PBMCs. These receptors originate from a girl aged 2-9 years in good health and CMV-seronegative. The CDR3 runs from the conserved cysteine through the conserved F or W. Each record gives: V gene, J gene, clone size, D gene, CDR3 protein, CDR3 DNA. D genes are given only for firm matches. Only part of the rows carry a size: once, few, many, or a class if the clone is expanded.

TRBV29-1	TRBJ1-6	-	-	CSVRQTYNSPLHF	TGCAGCGTGCGACAGACCTATAATTCACCCCTCCACTTT
TRBV28	TRBJ1-1	-	-	CASSFLDNEAFF	TGTGCCAGCAGTTTTTTAGATAACGAAGCTTTCTTT
TRBV28	TRBJ2-7	-	TRBD2	CASSSPSSGSLYEQYF	TGTGCCAGCAGTTCCCCTTCGAGCGGGAGTTTGTACGAGCAGTACTTC
TRBV19	TRBJ1-1	-	-	CASSMLQGFRNTEAFF	TGTGCCAGTAGTATGCTTCAGGGTTTTAGGAACACTGAAGCTTTCTTT
TRBV15	TRBJ2-7	medium-sized	TRBD2	CATSGGILAESSYEQYF	TGTGCCACCAGCGGAGGCATACTAGCGGAAAGCTCCTACGAGCAGTACTTC
TRBV4-2	TRBJ2-2	few	-	CASSGPGDTAGELFF	TGTGCCAGCAGCGGTCCTGGGGACACCGCCGGGGAGCTGTTTTTT
TRBV19	TRBJ2-1	-	TRBD1	CASSLDRGRNEQFF	TGTGCCAGTAGTTTGGACAGGGGTCGGAATGAGCAGTTCTTC
TRBV6-4	TRBJ2-3	-	TRBD1	CASSQTGGTDTQYF	TGTGCCAGCTCCCAGACAGGGGGCACAGATACGCAGTATTTT
TRBV5-1	TRBJ2-1	-	-	CASAAGLSYNEQFF	TGCGCCAGCGCGGCGGGGCTCTCCTACAATGAGCAGTTCTTC
TRBV6-1	TRBJ2-1	-	-	CASSDILSSYNEQFF	TGTGCCAGCAGTGACATTTTGAGCTCCTACAATGAGCAGTTCTTC
TRBV19	TRBJ2-6	-	-	CASSYAGDSGANVLTF	TGTGCCAGTAGTTATGCAGGGGACTCTGGGGCCAACGTCCTGACTTTC
TRBV6-6	TRBJ2-5	once	TRBD1	CASRSGQGEAFETQYF	TGTGCCAGCAGAAGTGGACAGGGTGAGGCCTTCGAGACCCAGTACTTC
TRBV28	TRBJ2-2	-	TRBD1	CASRETGRPSGELFF	TGTGCCAGCAGGGAGACAGGGCGCCCGTCCGGGGAGCTGTTTTTT
TRBV9	TRBJ2-4	once	-	CASSRAGEALNIQYF	TGTGCCAGCAGCCGAGCCGGGGAGGCGCTAAACATTCAGTACTTC
TRBV2	TRBJ2-2	-	-	CASSETGPGELFF	TGTGCCAGCAGTGAAACAGGCCCCGGGGAGCTGTTTTTT
TRBV4-1	TRBJ2-7	-	TRBD2	CASSQEPSGVGYEQYF	TGCGCCAGCAGCCAAGAACCCAGCGGGGTCGGCTACGAGCAGTACTTC
TRBV27	TRBJ2-1	-	-	CASSQDYPYNEQFF	TGTGCCAGCAGTCAGGACTATCCTTACAATGAGCAGTTCTTC
TRBV7-9	TRBJ1-2	-	TRBD1	CASSLDRLAGYTF	TGTGCCAGCAGCTTGGACAGGCTTGCTGGCTACACCTTC
TRBV11-2	TRBJ1-1	-	-	CASSLESGGPLNTEAFF	TGTGCCAGCAGCTTAGAGAGCGGGGGGCCGTTGAACACTGAAGCTTTCTTT
TRBV9	TRBJ2-5	once	TRBD2	CASSVELAGVETQYF	TGTGCCAGCAGCGTAGAACTAGCGGGAGTAGAGACCCAGTACTTC
TRBV28	TRBJ2-3	-	-	CASSFLGGGLTDTQYF	TGTGCCAGCAGTTTCTTGGGCGGGGGCCTAACAGATACGCAGTATTTT
TRBV15	TRBJ2-7	-	-	CATSREGAVDEQYF	TGTGCCACCAGCAGAGAGGGGGCGGTCGACGAGCAGTACTTC
TRBV2	TRBJ2-7	-	-	CASSEPNDRGSLYEQYF	TGTGCCAGCAGTGAGCCTAATGATAGGGGTTCTCTCTACGAGCAGTACTTC
TRBV6-1	TRBJ1-1	-	-	CASTPRGNTEAFF	TGTGCCAGCACACCAAGGGGGAACACTGAAGCTTTCTTT
TRBV23-1	TRBJ1-2	-	TRBD1	CASSQNGTGANYGYTF	TGCGCCAGCAGTCAAAATGGGACAGGAGCGAACTATGGCTACACCTTC
TRBV7-9	TRBJ1-2	-	-	CASSSTGIGGYTF	TGTGCCAGCAGCTCCACAGGGATCGGTGGCTACACCTTC
TRBV7-2	TRBJ2-5	-	TRBD1	CASSLVETGGRETQYF	TGTGCCAGCAGCTTAGTCGAGACAGGGGGCCGGGAGACCCAGTACTTC
TRBV7-9	TRBJ1-1	-	-	CASSFRQVDTNTEAFF	TGTGCCAGCAGCTTTAGACAGGTTGATACGAACACTGAAGCTTTCTTT
TRBV27	TRBJ1-2	-	-	CASSLRGDYGYTF	TGTGCCAGCAGTCTTAGGGGTGACTATGGCTACACCTTC
TRBV2	TRBJ2-7	-	TRBD1	CASNRGSYEQYF	TGTGCCAGCAACAGGGGGAGCTACGAGCAGTACTTC
TRBV18	TRBJ1-5	once	-	CASSPQGGGQPQHF	TGTGCCAGCTCACCGCAGGGAGGTGGTCAGCCCCAGCATTTT
TRBV5-6	TRBJ2-7	-	-	CASSLGTYLTYEQYF	TGTGCCAGCAGCTTGGGCACGTACCTAACCTACGAGCAGTACTTC
TRBV5-1	TRBJ2-3	-	-	CASSFEQASTDTQYF	TGCGCCAGCAGCTTCGAACAGGCGAGCACAGATACGCAGTATTTT
TRBV30	TRBJ1-1	once	-	CARGKFTEAFF	TGTGCGAGGGGGAAGTTTACTGAAGCTTTCTTT
TRBV5-6	TRBJ1-2	-	TRBD1	CASSRGQGAGYTF	TGTGCCAGCAGCCGGGGACAGGGGGCGGGCTACACCTTC
TRBV19	TRBJ1-1	-	-	CASSILQGNTEAFF	TGTGCCAGTAGTATACTACAGGGGAACACTGAAGCTTTCTTT
TRBV4-1	TRBJ1-1	-	-	CASSQPDRNTEAFF	TGCGCCAGCAGCCAACCGGACAGGAACACTGAAGCTTTCTTT
TRBV10-1	TRBJ1-1	-	TRBD1	CANRNRGWSETEAFF	TGCGCCAATCGAAACAGGGGATGGTCGGAGACTGAAGCTTTCTTT
TRBV2	TRBJ2-2	once	-	CASSEVGQITGELFF	TGTGCCAGCAGTGAGGTCGGACAGATCACCGGGGAGCTGTTTTTT
TRBV11-2	TRBJ1-3	-	-	CASTGHGSGNTIYF	TGTGCCAGCACCGGACACGGATCTGGAAACACCATATATTTT
TRBV7-3	TRBJ2-2	few	TRBD1	CASSSGQGHGELFF	TGTGCCAGCAGCTCCGGACAGGGGCACGGGGAGCTGTTTTTT
TRBV6-1	TRBJ2-1	few	TRBD2	CASHSGGLGNEQFF	TGTGCCAGCCATAGCGGGGGGTTAGGGAATGAGCAGTTCTTC
TRBV25-1	TRBJ2-7	-	-	CASSASSGWVVYEQYF	TGTGCCAGCAGTGCCTCATCGGGGTGGGTGGTCTACGAGCAGTACTTC
TRBV18	TRBJ2-7	-	TRBD2	CASSPRRGYYEQYF	TGTGCCAGCTCACCACGGCGGGGGTACTACGAGCAGTACTTC
TRBV7-2	TRBJ1-4	-	-	CASSFEPVATNEKLFF	TGTGCCAGCAGCTTCGAACCGGTGGCAACTAATGAAAAACTGTTTTTT
TRBV2	TRBJ1-1	-	-	CASRITGSTEAFF	TGTGCCAGCCGAATAACAGGGAGCACTGAAGCTTTCTTT
TRBV19	TRBJ2-1	-	TRBD2	CASSQGLAGAGRNEQFF	TGTGCCAGTAGTCAGGGACTAGCGGGAGCCGGCAGGAATGAGCAGTTCTTC
TRBV30	TRBJ2-7	-	TRBD2	CAWSFEGGPYEQYF	TGTGCCTGGAGTTTCGAGGGAGGGCCCTACGAGCAGTACTTC
TRBV7-2	TRBJ1-5	few	-	CASSLAYDNQPQHF	TGTGCCAGCAGCTTAGCCTACGACAATCAGCCCCAGCATTTT
TRBV5-4	TRBJ2-5	-	TRBD2	CASSTLAGSQETQYF	TGTGCCAGCAGCACTCTAGCGGGGAGCCAAGAGACCCAGTACTTC
TRBV7-9	TRBJ2-2	-	-	CASSFTGATGAGELFF	TGTGCCAGCAGCTTTACCGGGGCGACGGGGGCCGGGGAGCTGTTTTTT
TRBV7-8	TRBJ2-5	few	TRBD1	CASSFWTGRQETQYF	TGTGCCAGCAGCTTCTGGACAGGGCGGCAAGAGACCCAGTACTTC
TRBV12-5	TRBJ2-7	once	TRBD1	CASGPVARQGAVEQYF	TGTGCTAGTGGTCCTGTTGCCCGACAGGGGGCTGTCGAGCAGTACTTC
TRBV10-3	TRBJ2-3	-	TRBD2	CAISGGSGRTDTQYF	TGTGCCATCAGTGGTGGTAGCGGGAGAACAGATACGCAGTATTTT
TRBV28	TRBJ1-2	-	-	CASSEPGINYGYTF	TGTGCCAGCAGTGAACCAGGGATAAACTATGGCTACACCTTC
TRBV6-5	TRBJ2-7	-	-	CASSYRQDPYEQYF	TGTGCCAGCAGTTACAGACAGGACCCCTACGAGCAGTACTTC
TRBV6-5	TRBJ2-7	-	TRBD2	CASSRTSGYEQYF	TGTGCCAGCAGTCGGACTAGCGGCTACGAGCAGTACTTC
TRBV4-1	TRBJ1-2	-	-	CASSQDEGGYGYTF	TGCGCCAGCAGCCAAGATGAGGGGGGGTATGGCTACACCTTC
TRBV28	TRBJ2-2	-	TRBD2	CASSFSGVTGELFF	TGTGCCAGCAGTTTTAGCGGGGTCACCGGGGAGCTGTTTTTT
TRBV5-6	TRBJ2-7	-	TRBD2	CASSRLSGGLSYEQYF	TGTGCCAGCAGCCGATTGAGCGGGGGCCTCTCCTACGAGCAGTACTTC